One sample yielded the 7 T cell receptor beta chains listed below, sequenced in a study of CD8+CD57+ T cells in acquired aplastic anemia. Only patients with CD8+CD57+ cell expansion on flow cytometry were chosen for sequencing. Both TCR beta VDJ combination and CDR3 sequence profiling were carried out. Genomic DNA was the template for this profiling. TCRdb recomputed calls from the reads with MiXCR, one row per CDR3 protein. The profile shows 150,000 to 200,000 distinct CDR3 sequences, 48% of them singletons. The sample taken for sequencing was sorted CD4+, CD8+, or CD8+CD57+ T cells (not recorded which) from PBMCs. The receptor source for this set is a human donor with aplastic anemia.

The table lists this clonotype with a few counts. CDR3 nucleotide sequence: TGTGCCAGCAGCTTGGGACTATACACTGAAGCTTTCTTT. Protein product: CASSLGLYTEAFF. The gene calls are TRBV7-6 and TRBJ1-1, with D maybe TRBD1 (5 bases). The ends were cut back, 3 bases at V and 3 bases at J, with 8 bases in the middle. Germline lookup yields CDR1 SGHVS and CDR2 FNYEAQ. CDR3 length equals 13 residues.

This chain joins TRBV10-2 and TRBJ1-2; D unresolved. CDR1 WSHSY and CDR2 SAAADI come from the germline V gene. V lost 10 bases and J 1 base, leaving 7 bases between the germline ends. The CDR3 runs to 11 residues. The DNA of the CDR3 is TGCGCCACGCGGGATAACTATGGCTACACCTTC. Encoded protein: CATRDNYGYTF.

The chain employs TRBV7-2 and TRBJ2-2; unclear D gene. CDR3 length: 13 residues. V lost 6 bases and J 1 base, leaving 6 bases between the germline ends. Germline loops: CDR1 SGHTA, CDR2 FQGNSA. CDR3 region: CASRSRNTGELFF. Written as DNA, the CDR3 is TGTGCCAGCAGGAGTCGGAACACCGGGGAGCTGTTTTTT.

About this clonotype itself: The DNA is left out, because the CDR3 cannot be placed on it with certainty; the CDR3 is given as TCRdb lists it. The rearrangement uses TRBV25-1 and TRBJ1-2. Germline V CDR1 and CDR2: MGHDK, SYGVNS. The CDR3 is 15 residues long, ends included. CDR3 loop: CACSARLQANYGYTF.

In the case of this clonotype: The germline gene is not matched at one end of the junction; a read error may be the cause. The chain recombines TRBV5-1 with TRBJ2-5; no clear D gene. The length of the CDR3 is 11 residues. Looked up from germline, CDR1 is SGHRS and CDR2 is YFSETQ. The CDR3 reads CTSSFEETQYF. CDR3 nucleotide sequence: TGCACCAGCAGCTTTGAAGAGACCCAGTACTTC.

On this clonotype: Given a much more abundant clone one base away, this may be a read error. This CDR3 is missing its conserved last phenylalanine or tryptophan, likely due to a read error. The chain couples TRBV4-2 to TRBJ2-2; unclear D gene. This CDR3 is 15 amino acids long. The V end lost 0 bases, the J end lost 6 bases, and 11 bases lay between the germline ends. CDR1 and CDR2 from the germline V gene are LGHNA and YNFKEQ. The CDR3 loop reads CASSQERTIAGELFS. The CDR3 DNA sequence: TGTGCCAGCAGCCAAGAGAGGACCATCGCCGGGGAGCTGTTTTCT.

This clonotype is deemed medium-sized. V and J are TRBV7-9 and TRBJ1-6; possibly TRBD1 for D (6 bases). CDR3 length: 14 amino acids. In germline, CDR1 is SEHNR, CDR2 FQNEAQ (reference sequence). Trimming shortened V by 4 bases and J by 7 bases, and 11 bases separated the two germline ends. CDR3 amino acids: CASSSDSPNSPLHF. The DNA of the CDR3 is TGTGCCAGCAGCTCGGACAGCCCCAATTCACCCCTCCACTTT.